These 6 T cell receptor beta chains came from one sample sequenced in a study of CXCR3-negative and CXCR3-positive naive CD8 T cells. General study findings and limits: The study found more hydrophobic TRB CDR3s in CXCR3-positive naive cells than in CXCR3-negative naive cells.

Carrying UMI labels, the TRB cDNA libraries were prepared through 5' RACE. TCRdb re-called the 5' RACE reads, yielding one record per CDR3 amino acid sequence without DNA. The table lists just under 90,000 distinct CDR3 sequences, with around 0.82% in the top ten. Their antigen targets remain unknown. Sequencing input: naive CXCR3+ CD8+ T cells from blood. Subset noted: CD45RO-CCR7+CD27+CD95- naive CD8+ T cells expressing CXCR3 (TNR3+). These receptors came from a human donor in good health. Some clones in this sample may be carry-over from other donors' samples.

The chain couples TRBV18 to TRBJ2-1. CDR3 length: 12 amino acids. Per germline, CDR1 KGHSH and CDR2 LQKENI. This CDR3 reads CASSPAYNEQFF.

The chain recombines TRBV21-1 with TRBJ2-7; TCRdb's assignment of TRBD1 cannot be checked, as there is no DNA. TRBV21-1 is a pseudogene. This CDR3 comprises 17 residues. CDR3 sequence: CASSKAPRRQSPREQYF.

The gene calls are TRBV12-3 or TRBV12-4 and TRBJ2-1; TCRdb's D call of TRBD2 is untestable without DNA. CDR3 length equals 15 residues. The CDR3 region is CASRRLAGERNEQFF.

V is TRBV28 and J is TRBJ2-5; lacking DNA, the TRBD2 call made by TCRdb goes unchecked. Germline V gene data show CDR1 as MDHEN and CDR2 as SYDVKM. The CDR3 extends over 16 amino acids. The CDR3: CASSFGGGRFRETQYF. Based on the CDR3 plus reference TRBV28 and TRBJ2-5, the full variable domain is DVKVTQSSRYLVKRTGEKVFLECVQDMDHENMFWYRQDPGLGLRLIYFSYDVKMKEKGDIPEGYSVSREKKERFSLILESASTNQTSMYLCASSFGGGRFRETQYFGPGTRLLVL.

The chain carries TRBV3-1 and TRBJ2-1; TCRdb's D call, TRBD2, is unchecked because there is no DNA. Germline V gene data show CDR1 as LGHDT and CDR2 as YNNKEL (reference sequence). The CDR3 is made up of 13 amino acids. The CDR3: CASSQRLADEQFF.

The V and J genes are TRBV27 and TRBJ2-3; without DNA, the TCRdb call of TRBD2 cannot be checked. This CDR3 has 16 amino acids. CDR1 and CDR2 from the germline V gene are MNHEY and SMNVEV (reference sequence). The CDR3 is CASSPLAGGITDTQYF.